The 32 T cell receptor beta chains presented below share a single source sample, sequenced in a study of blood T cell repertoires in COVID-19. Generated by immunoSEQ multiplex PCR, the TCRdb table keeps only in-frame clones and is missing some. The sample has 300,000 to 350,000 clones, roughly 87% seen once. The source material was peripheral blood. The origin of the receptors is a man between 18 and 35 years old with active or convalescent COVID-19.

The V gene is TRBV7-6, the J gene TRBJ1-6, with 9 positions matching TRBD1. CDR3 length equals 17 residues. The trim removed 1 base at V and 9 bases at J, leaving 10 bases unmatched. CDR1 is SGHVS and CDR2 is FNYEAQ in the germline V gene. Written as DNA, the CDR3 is TGTGCCAGCAGCTTAGAGTCCGCGGACAGGGGTTTTTCACCCCTCCACTTT. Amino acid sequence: CASSLESADRGFSPLHF.

The CDR3 loop is CASSLGANYEQFF. Written as DNA, the CDR3 is TGCGCCAGCAGCTTGGGGGCTAACTATGAGCAGTTCTTC. This chain links TRBV5-1 with TRBJ2-1; D gene ambiguous. The V end lost 0 bases, the J end lost 8 bases, and 9 bases lay between the germline ends. This CDR3 has 13 amino acids. Germline V gene data show CDR1 as SGHRS and CDR2 as YFSETQ.

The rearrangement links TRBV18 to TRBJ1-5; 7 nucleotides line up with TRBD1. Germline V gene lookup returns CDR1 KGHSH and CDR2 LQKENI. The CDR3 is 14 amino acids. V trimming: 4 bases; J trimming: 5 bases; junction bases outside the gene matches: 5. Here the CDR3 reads CASSQTGNYQPQHF. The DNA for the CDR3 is TGTGCCAGCTCACAGACAGGGAACTATCAGCCCCAGCATTTT.

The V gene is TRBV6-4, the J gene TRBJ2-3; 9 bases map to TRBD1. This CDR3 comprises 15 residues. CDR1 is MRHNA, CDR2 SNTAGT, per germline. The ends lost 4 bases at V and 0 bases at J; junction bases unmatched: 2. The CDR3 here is CASSGGQGSTDTQYF. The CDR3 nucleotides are TGTGCCAGCAGTGGCGGACAGGGGAGCACAGATACGCAGTATTTT.

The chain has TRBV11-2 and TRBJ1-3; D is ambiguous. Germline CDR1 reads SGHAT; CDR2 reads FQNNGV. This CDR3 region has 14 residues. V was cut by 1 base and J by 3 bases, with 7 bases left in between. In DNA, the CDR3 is TGTGCCAGCAGCTTAGTGGGGAGTGGAAACACCATATATTTT. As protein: CASSLVGSGNTIYF.

The CDR3 spells CASSAGTGGGTKNIQYF. CDR3 nucleotide sequence: TGTGCCAGCAGCGCCGGGACAGGGGGCGGAACCAAAAACATTCAGTACTTC. The chain is built from TRBV11-2 and TRBJ2-4, with 12 bases aligning to TRBD1. Germline V gene sequence: CDR1 SGHAT, CDR2 FQNNGV. V trimming: 5 bases; J trimming: 2 bases; junction bases outside the gene matches: 7. The CDR3 is made up of 17 amino acids. Combining the CDR3 with reference TRBV11-2 and TRBJ2-4 gives the whole variable domain EAGVAQSPRYKIIEKRQSVAFWCNPISGHATLYWYQQILGQGPKLLIQFQNNGVVDDSQLPKDRFSAERLKGVDSTLKIQPAKLEDSAVYLCASSAGTGGGTKNIQYFGAGTRLSVL.

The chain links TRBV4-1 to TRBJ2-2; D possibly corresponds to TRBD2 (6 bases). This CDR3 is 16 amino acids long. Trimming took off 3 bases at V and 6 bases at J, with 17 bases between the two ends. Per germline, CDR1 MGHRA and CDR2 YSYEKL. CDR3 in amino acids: CASSHSRPPGAGELFF. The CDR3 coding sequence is TGCGCCAGCAGCCACTCACGCCCCCCGGGGGCCGGGGAGCTGTTTTTT.

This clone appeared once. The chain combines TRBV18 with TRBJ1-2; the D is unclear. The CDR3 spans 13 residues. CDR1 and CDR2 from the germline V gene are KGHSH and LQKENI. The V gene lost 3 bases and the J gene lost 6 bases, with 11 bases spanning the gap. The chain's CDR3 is CASSPGGFDGYTF. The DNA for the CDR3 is TGTGCCAGCTCACCTGGAGGATTCGATGGCTACACCTTC.

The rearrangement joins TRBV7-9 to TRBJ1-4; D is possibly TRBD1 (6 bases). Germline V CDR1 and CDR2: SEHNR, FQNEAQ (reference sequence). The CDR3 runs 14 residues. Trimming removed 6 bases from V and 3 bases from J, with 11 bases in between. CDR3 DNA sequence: TGTGCCAGCAGAAATTCAGGGGCTAATGAAAAACTGTTTTTT. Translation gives CASRNSGANEKLFF.

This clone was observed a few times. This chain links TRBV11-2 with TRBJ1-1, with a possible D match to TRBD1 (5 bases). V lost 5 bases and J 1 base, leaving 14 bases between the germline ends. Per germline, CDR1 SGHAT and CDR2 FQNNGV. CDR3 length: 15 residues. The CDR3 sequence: CASSPLGVQNTEAFF. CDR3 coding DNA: TGTGCCAGCAGCCCCCTAGGGGTTCAGAACACTGAAGCTTTCTTT. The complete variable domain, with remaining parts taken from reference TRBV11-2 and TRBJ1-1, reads EAGVAQSPRYKIIEKRQSVAFWCNPISGHATLYWYQQILGQGPKLLIQFQNNGVVDDSQLPKDRFSAERLKGVDSTLKIQPAKLEDSAVYLCASSPLGVQNTEAFFGQGTRLTVV.

CDR3 amino acids: CASSFQTGVAHEQYF. The CDR3 coding sequence is TGTGCCAGCAGCTTTCAAACAGGGGTCGCCCACGAGCAGTACTTC. The chain joins TRBV13 to TRBJ2-7, with 7 bases identical to TRBD1. In germline, CDR1 is PRHDT, CDR2 FYEKMQ (reference sequence). J gave up 5 bases and V 3 bases, and 10 bases lay outside the gene matches. The CDR3 consists of 15 residues.

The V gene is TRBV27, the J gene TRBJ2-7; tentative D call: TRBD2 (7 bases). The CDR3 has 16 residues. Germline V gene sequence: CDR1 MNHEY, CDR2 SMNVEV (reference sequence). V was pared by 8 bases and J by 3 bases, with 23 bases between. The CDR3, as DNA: TGTGCCAGCTGGGGGGGGTGGGGGCCCTCAAGCTACGAGCAGTACTTC. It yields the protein CASWGGWGPSSYEQYF.

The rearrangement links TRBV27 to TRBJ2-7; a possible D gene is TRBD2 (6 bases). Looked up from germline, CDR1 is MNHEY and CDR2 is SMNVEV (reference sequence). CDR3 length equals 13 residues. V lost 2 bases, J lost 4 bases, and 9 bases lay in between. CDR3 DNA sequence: TGTGCCAGCAGTTTAGCCCGGGGGTACGAGCAGTACTTC. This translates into CASSLARGYEQYF.

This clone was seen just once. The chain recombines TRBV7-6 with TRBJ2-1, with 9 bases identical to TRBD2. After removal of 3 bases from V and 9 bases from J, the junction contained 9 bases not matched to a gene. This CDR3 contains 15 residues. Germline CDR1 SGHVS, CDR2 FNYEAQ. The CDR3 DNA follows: TGTGCCAGCAGCTTCGCTAGCGGGATTAACGCTGAGCAGTTCTTC. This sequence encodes CASSFASGINAEQFF.

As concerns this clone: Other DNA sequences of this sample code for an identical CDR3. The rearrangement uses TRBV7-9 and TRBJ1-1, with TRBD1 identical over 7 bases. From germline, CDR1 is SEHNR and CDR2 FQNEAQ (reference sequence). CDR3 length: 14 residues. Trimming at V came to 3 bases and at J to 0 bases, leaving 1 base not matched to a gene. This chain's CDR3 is CASSLGQLNTEAFF. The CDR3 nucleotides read TGTGCCAGCAGCTTGGGACAGCTGAACACTGAAGCTTTCTTT.

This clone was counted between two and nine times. CDR3 nucleotides: TGCAGCGTTGAGAGTCCGGCTAGCGGGAGCTCCTACGAGCAGTACTTC. Amino acids: CSVESPASGSSYEQYF. The V and J genes are TRBV29-1 and TRBJ2-7; 10 nucleotides line up with TRBD2. In germline, CDR1 is SQVTM, CDR2 ANQGSEA. This CDR3 spans 16 amino acids. The V segment lost 3 bases and the J segment 0 bases; nucleotides outside the gene matches: 8.

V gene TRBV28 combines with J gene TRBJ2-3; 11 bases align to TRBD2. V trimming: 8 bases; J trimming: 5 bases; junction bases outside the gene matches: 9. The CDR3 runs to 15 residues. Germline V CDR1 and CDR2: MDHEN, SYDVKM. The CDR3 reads CASGELAGVGDTQYF. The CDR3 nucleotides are TGTGCCAGCGGGGAACTAGCGGGAGTTGGAGATACGCAGTATTTT.

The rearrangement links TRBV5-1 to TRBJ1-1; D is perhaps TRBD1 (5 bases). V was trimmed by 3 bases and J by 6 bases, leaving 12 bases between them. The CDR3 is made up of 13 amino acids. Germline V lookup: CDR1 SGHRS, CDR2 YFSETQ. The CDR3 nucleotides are TGCGCCAGCAGCTGGATCCAGGGCCCTGAAGCTTTCTTT. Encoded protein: CASSWIQGPEAFF.

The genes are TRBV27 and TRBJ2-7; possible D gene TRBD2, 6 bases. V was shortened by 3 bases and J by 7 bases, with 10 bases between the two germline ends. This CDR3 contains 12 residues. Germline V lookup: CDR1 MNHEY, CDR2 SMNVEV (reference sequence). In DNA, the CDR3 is TGTGCCAGCAGTTTGCTGGGGAGGGAGCAGTACTTC. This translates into CASSLLGREQYF.

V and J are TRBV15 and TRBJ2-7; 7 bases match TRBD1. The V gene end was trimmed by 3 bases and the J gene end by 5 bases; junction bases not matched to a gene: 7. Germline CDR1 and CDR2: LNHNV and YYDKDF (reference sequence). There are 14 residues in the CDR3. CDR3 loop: CATSSDRELDEQYF. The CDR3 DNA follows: TGTGCCACCAGCAGCGACAGGGAGTTGGACGAGCAGTACTTC.

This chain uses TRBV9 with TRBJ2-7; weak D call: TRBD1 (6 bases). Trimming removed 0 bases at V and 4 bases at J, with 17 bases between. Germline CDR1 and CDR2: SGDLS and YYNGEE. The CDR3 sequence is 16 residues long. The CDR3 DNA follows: TGTGCCAGCAGCGTAGGAGGGTCAGGGGCGAAATACGAGCAGTACTTC. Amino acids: CASSVGGSGAKYEQYF.

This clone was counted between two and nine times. The chain's CDR3 is CASSQIPAGAQETQYF. DNA for the CDR3: TGCGCCAGCAGCCAGATCCCAGCGGGGGCCCAAGAGACCCAGTACTTC. The rearrangement joins TRBV4-1 to TRBJ2-5; 8 nucleotides line up with TRBD2. The junction had 7 bases not matched to a gene; V was cut back by 3 bases and J by 1 base. The CDR3 consists of 16 residues. Germline V gene sequence: CDR1 MGHRA, CDR2 YSYEKL.

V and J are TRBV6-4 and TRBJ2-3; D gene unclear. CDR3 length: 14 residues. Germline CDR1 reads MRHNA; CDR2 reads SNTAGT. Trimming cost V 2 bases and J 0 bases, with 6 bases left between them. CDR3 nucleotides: TGTGCCAGCAGTGACGAGGCTAGCACAGATACGCAGTATTTT. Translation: CASSDEASTDTQYF.

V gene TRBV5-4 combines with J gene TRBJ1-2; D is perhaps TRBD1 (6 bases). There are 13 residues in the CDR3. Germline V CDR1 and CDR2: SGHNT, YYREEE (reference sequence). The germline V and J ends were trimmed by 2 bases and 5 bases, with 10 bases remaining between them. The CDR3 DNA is TGTGCCAGCAGCTTAAGGGGGGGTTATGGCTACACCTTC. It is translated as CASSLRGGYGYTF. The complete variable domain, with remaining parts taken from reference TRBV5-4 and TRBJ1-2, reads ETGVTQSPTHLIKTRGQQVTLRCSSQSGHNTVSWYQQALGQGPQFIFQYYREEENGRGNFPPRFSGLQFPNYSSELNVNALELDDSALYLCASSLRGGYGYTFGSGTRLTVV.

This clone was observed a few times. CDR3 sequence (DNA): TGCGCCAGCAGCCCAGAACCAGGGGGCAATGAGCAGTTCTTC. Residues: CASSPEPGGNEQFF. The rearrangement uses TRBV5-1 and TRBJ2-1, with 7 bases that match TRBD1. From germline, CDR1 is SGHRS and CDR2 YFSETQ. With 4 bases clipped from V and 6 bases from J, the junction kept 7 bases outside the gene matches. The CDR3 is made up of 14 amino acids.

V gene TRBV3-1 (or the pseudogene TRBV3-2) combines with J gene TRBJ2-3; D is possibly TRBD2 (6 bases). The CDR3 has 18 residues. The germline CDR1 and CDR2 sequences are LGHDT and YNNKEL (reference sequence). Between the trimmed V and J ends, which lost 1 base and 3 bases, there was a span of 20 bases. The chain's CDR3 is CASSQGTGLIRGTDTQYF. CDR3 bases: TGTGCCAGCAGCCAAGGAACGGGACTCATCCGGGGGACAGATACGCAGTATTTT.

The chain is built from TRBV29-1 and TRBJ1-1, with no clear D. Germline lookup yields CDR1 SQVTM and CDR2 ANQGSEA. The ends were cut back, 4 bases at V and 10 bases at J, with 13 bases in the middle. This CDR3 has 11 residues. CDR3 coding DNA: TGCAGCGTTGGTAAGGCCCGGGGAGCTTTCTTT. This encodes CSVGKARGAFF.

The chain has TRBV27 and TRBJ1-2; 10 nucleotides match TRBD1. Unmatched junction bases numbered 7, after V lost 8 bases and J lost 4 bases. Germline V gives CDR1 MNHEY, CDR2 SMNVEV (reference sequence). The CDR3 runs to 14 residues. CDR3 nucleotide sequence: TGTGCCAGCGGGACAGGGGAGATGGGCTATGGCTACACCTTC. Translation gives CASGTGEMGYGYTF.

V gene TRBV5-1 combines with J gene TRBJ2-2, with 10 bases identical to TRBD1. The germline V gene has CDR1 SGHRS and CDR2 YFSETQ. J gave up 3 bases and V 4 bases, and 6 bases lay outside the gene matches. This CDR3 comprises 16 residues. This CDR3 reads CASSARDRGYTGELFF. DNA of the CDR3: TGCGCCAGCAGCGCCCGGGACAGGGGTTACACCGGGGAGCTGTTTTTT.

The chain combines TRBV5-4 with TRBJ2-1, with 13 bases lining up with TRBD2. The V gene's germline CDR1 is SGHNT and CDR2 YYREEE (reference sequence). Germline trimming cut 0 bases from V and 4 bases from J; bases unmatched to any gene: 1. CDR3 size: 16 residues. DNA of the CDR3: TGTGCCAGCAGCTTGGGACTAGCGGGGGGATACAATGAGCAGTTCTTC. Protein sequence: CASSLGLAGGYNEQFF.

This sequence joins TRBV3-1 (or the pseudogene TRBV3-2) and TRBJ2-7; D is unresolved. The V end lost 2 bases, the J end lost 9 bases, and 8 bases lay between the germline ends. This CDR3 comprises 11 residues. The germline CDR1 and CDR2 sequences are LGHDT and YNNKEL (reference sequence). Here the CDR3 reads CASSQLGGQYF. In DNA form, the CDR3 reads TGTGCCAGCAGCCAACTCGGTGGGCAGTACTTC.

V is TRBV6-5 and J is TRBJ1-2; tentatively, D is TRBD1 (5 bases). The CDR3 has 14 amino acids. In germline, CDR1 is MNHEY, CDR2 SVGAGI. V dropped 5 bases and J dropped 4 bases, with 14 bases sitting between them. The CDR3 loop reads CASSLRGEGYGYTF. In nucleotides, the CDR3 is TGTGCCAGCAGTCTCCGAGGGGAGGGCTATGGCTACACCTTC.